Shown below are 7 T cell receptor beta chains from a single sample sequenced in a study of neurological immune-mediated disorders. TCRdb redid the calling of the 5' RACE reads with MiXCR, one entry per CDR3 protein. The repertoire holds roughly 76,000 distinct CDR3 sequences, with less than 15% as singletons. The source material was PBMCs. These receptors were collected from a woman aged 45-59 years in good health.

This clonotype has just a few counts. The CDR3: CASSQEAWGNNEQFF. The CDR3 coding sequence is TGTGCCAGCAGCCAAGAAGCATGGGGGAACAATGAGCAGTTCTTC. The rearrangement links TRBV14 to TRBJ2-1; D might be TRBD1 or TRBD2, each matching 5 bases. Germline V gives CDR1 SGHDN, CDR2 FVKESK. V lost 0 bases, J lost 5 bases, and 11 bases lay in between. This CDR3 spans 15 amino acids.

The rearrangement links TRBV9 to TRBJ1-1; D uncertain. Germline CDR1 reads SGDLS; CDR2 reads YYNGEE. V shed 2 bases and J shed 3 bases, with 5 bases lying between them. There are 12 residues in the CDR3. This CDR3 reads CASSVGDTEAFF. For the CDR3, the DNA is TGTGCCAGCAGCGTTGGGGACACTGAAGCTTTCTTT.

This clonotype was seen at least ten times. The V gene is TRBV10-3, the J gene TRBJ2-5; D is ambiguous. From germline, CDR1 is ENHRY and CDR2 SYGVKD. Trimming left V 3 bases short and J 2 bases short, with 16 bases between. The CDR3 length is 16 residues. CDR3 amino acids: CAISDSLAAVQETQYF. In DNA form, the CDR3 reads TGTGCCATCAGTGACTCTCTGGCGGCCGTACAAGAGACCCAGTACTTC.

In its sample, this clonotype was seen many times. DNA for the CDR3: TGTGCCAGCAGCTTAGCAAGTCGCACAGATACGCAGTATTTT. Protein: CASSLASRTDTQYF. The rearrangement uses TRBV7-2 and TRBJ2-3; D is ambiguous. V lost 0 bases, J lost 1 base, and 5 bases lay in between. The germline gives CDR1 SGHTA, CDR2 FQGNSA. This CDR3 has 14 amino acids.

This clonotype was counted ten times or more. V is TRBV28 and J is TRBJ2-7; 7 bases are shared with TRBD1. Per germline, CDR1 MDHEN and CDR2 SYDVKM. Trimming cost V 6 bases and J 2 bases; bases outside gene matches: 7. This CDR3 has 14 amino acids. The CDR3 DNA follows: TGTGCCAGCAGCCGACCGGGACAGACCTACGAGCAGTACTTC. It yields the protein CASSRPGQTYEQYF.

This clonotype was seen many times. The chain couples TRBV5-1 to TRBJ2-2; D ambiguous. The germline V gene has CDR1 SGHRS and CDR2 YFSETQ. This CDR3 is built from 13 residues. Trimming removed 2 bases at V and 6 bases at J, with 8 bases between. The chain's CDR3 is CASSFLLAGELFF. In DNA, the CDR3 is TGCGCCAGCAGCTTCTTGTTGGCCGGGGAGCTGTTTTTT.

There are many counts of this clonotype. The chain combines TRBV20-1 with TRBJ2-1, with a possible D match to TRBD2 (6 bases). CDR3 size: 16 residues. CDR1 and CDR2 from the germline V gene are DFQATT and SNEGSKA (reference sequence). The V and J ends lost 3 bases and 0 bases respectively, with 15 bases between them. CDR3 in amino acids: CSASSLRGSSYNEQFF. The CDR3 DNA sequence: TGCAGTGCTAGTAGCTTGCGGGGCAGCTCCTACAATGAGCAGTTCTTC.